The 23 T cell receptor beta chains below were found in one sample sequenced in a study of T cells after posttransplantation cyclophosphamide. Here immunoSEQ multiplex PCR was the method, and the copy in TCRdb shows in-frame clones only, minus some. The sample consists of about 47,000 clones, 85% to 95% of them appearing once. Material for sequencing was PBMCs. Receptor source: a woman aged 50 to 60 in good health and a related stem cell transplant donor.

J is TRBJ2-1 and V is TRBV28; 7 bases agree with TRBD2. The trim removed 5 bases at V and 0 bases at J, leaving 7 bases unmatched. The length of the CDR3 is 16 residues. CDR1 is MDHEN and CDR2 is SYDVKM in the germline V gene. The CDR3 region has the DNA TGTGCCAGCAGTCCCATAGCGGGTGACTCCTACAATGAGCAGTTCTTC. It specifies CASSPIAGDSYNEQFF.

This rearrangement joins TRBV28 to TRBJ2-3, with TRBD2 matching over 9 bases. This CDR3 has 16 residues. CDR1 MDHEN and CDR2 SYDVKM come from the germline V gene. Trimming cost V 1 base and J 0 bases; bases outside gene matches: 2. This chain's CDR3 is CASSLSTSGSTDTQYF. The CDR3 DNA reads TGTGCCAGCAGTTTATCGACTAGCGGAAGCACAGATACGCAGTATTTT.

The chain joins TRBV5-1 to TRBJ2-7; TRBD1 is a possible D gene (6 bases). From germline, CDR1 is SGHRS and CDR2 YFSETQ. The CDR3 has 13 amino acids. The ends were cut back, 4 bases at V and 7 bases at J, with 15 bases in the middle. The DNA of the CDR3 is TGCGCCAGCAGCATGGGGGCAGGGTTAGAGCAGTACTTC. It codes for CASSMGAGLEQYF.

V usage is TRBV6-1 and J usage is TRBJ2-5; unclear D gene. Trimming cost V 4 bases and J 5 bases, with 11 bases left between them. The germline CDR1 and CDR2 sequences are MNHNS and SASEGT. The CDR3 is 13 residues long. This CDR3 is CASSVLVRETQYF. In DNA form, the CDR3 reads TGTGCCAGCAGTGTTCTAGTTAGGGAGACCCAGTACTTC.

This chain joins TRBV19 and TRBJ1-3, with D hard to call. The CDR3 is made up of 14 amino acids. Between the trimmed V and J ends, which lost 3 bases and 0 bases, there was a span of 6 bases. From germline, CDR1 is LNHDA and CDR2 SQIVND (reference sequence). CDR3 residues: CASSITDSGNTIYF. CDR3 in DNA: TGTGCCAGTAGTATTACAGACTCTGGAAACACCATATATTTT.

This chain uses TRBV28 with TRBJ1-2; D gene uncertain. V was clipped by 8 bases and J by 2 bases, with 6 bases between them. CDR3 size: 11 residues. The V gene's germline CDR1 is MDHEN and CDR2 SYDVKM. CDR3 nucleotide sequence: TGTGCCAGCCAGACAAACTATGGCTACACCTTC. Translating gives CASQTNYGYTF.

The V call is TRBV19, the J call TRBJ1-4; D not certain. The CDR3 length is 13 residues. V lost 6 bases, J lost 8 bases, and 13 bases lay in between. Germline loops: CDR1 LNHDA, CDR2 SQIVND (reference sequence). The chain's CDR3 is CASRWRIGEKLFF. The CDR3 nucleotides are TGTGCCAGTAGATGGAGGATTGGAGAAAAACTGTTTTTT.

The chain employs TRBV5-1 and TRBJ1-6; D perhaps matches TRBD1 (6 bases). This CDR3 contains 14 residues. V lost 0 bases and J lost 8, with 9 bases in between. Germline-derived CDR1 and CDR2 are SGHRS and YFSETQ. CDR3 sequence: CASSLEQGDSPLHF. CDR3 in DNA: TGCGCCAGCAGCTTGGAACAGGGAGATTCACCCCTCCACTTT.

This sequence joins TRBV7-9 and TRBJ1-2; TRBD1 agrees at 9 bases. Germline V gene sequence: CDR1 SEHNR, CDR2 FQNEAQ (reference sequence). Losses at the gene ends were 5 bases for V and 5 bases for J; bases not matched to a gene: 3. This CDR3 has 13 amino acids. The DNA for the CDR3 is TGTGCCAGCAGCGCCGGGACAGGGTATGGCTACACCTTC. This sequence encodes CASSAGTGYGYTF. The full variable domain, completed using reference TRBV7-9 and TRBJ1-2, is DTGVSQNPRHKITKRGQNVTFRCDPISEHNRLYWYRQTLGQGPEFLTYFQNEAQLEKSRLLSDRFSAERPKGSFSTLEIQRTEQGDSAMYLCASSAGTGYGYTFGSGTRLTVV.

J is TRBJ1-5 and V is TRBV27, with D uncertain. Germline V CDR1 and CDR2: MNHEY, SMNVEV (reference sequence). Trimming pared 6 bases from V and 0 bases from J, leaving 12 bases between. This CDR3 is built from 15 residues. The CDR3 bases are TGTGCCAGCAGAGTGTACAGTAATAGCAATCAGCCCCAGCATTTT. Amino acids: CASRVYSNSNQPQHF.

The genes are TRBV5-4 and TRBJ1-2, with 7 bases that match TRBD1. CDR1 and CDR2 (germline): SGHNT, YYREEE (reference sequence). This CDR3 is built from 14 residues. Trimming cost V 4 bases and J 4 bases; bases outside gene matches: 7. The CDR3 bases are TGTGCCAGCAGCCCAGGACAGGACCTCTATGGCTACACCTTC. This sequence encodes CASSPGQDLYGYTF.

The chain links TRBV7-9 to TRBJ2-7; D is perhaps TRBD2 (5 bases). Per the germline V gene, CDR1 is SEHNR and CDR2 is FQNEAQ (reference sequence). V lost 3 bases to trimming and J lost 1 base, with 10 bases between them. The CDR3 is made up of 14 amino acids. CDR3 nucleotides: TGTGCCAGCAGCTTGGACGGAGGATCCTACGAGCAGTACTTC. It yields the protein CASSLDGGSYEQYF. Full variable domain (rest looked up from reference TRBV7-9 and TRBJ2-7): DTGVSQNPRHKITKRGQNVTFRCDPISEHNRLYWYRQTLGQGPEFLTYFQNEAQLEKSRLLSDRFSAERPKGSFSTLEIQRTEQGDSAMYLCASSLDGGSYEQYFGPGTRLTVT.

The chain links TRBV2 to TRBJ1-1; D is possibly TRBD1 (5 bases). Germline-derived CDR1 and CDR2 are SNHLY and FYNNEI. V was shortened by 6 bases and J by 8 bases, with 10 bases between the two germline ends. The CDR3 has 11 amino acids. The CDR3 nucleotides read TGTGCCAGCAGGGACATTTCAGAAGCTTTCTTT. Protein product: CASRDISEAFF.

The V call is TRBV27, the J call TRBJ2-5, with D possibly TRBD2 on 5 matching bases. V was shortened by 2 bases and J by 3 bases, with 19 bases between the two germline ends. This CDR3 region has 17 residues. Germline V lookup: CDR1 MNHEY, CDR2 SMNVEV (reference sequence). The DNA for the CDR3 is TGTGCCAGCAGTTTAAGGAGGACTCGTTCCCTGGAAGAGACCCAGTACTTC. Its protein is CASSLRRTRSLEETQYF.

CDR3 sequence: CASSPQGVIPSYEQYF. The CDR3 DNA is TGTGCCAGCAGTCCCCAAGGGGTCATCCCCTCCTACGAGCAGTACTTC. V gene TRBV27 combines with J gene TRBJ2-7; D is perhaps TRBD1 (5 bases). Germline CDR1 is MNHEY and CDR2 is SMNVEV (reference sequence). This CDR3 is built from 16 residues. The V gene lost 5 bases and the J gene lost 0 bases, with 17 bases spanning the gap.

The rearrangement uses TRBV6-1 and TRBJ2-2, with D hard to call. The CDR3 spans 14 residues. Germline V gives CDR1 MNHNS, CDR2 SASEGT. The ends were cut back, 2 bases at V and 1 base at J, with 5 bases in the middle. The CDR3 spells CASSERRNTGELFF. The CDR3 DNA reads TGTGCCAGCAGTGAACGCAGGAACACCGGGGAGCTGTTTTTT.

The chain has TRBV30 and TRBJ2-1; 11 bases fit TRBD2. CDR3 size: 16 residues. V shed 2 bases, J shed 5 bases, and the junction held 8 bases outside the gene matches. The germline V gene has CDR1 GTSNPN and CDR2 SVGIG (reference sequence). CDR3 coding DNA: TGTGCCTGGAGTCGGACTAGCGGGTGGGGGCACAATGAGCAGTTCTTC. This encodes CAWSRTSGWGHNEQFF.

Comments on this clone: The same CDR3 arises from other DNA sequences in this sample as well. The chain has TRBV5-1 and TRBJ2-7, with D unclear. Germline CDR1 SGHRS, CDR2 YFSETQ. Trimming shortened V by 0 bases and J by 0 bases, and 7 bases separated the two germline ends. The CDR3 sequence is 14 residues long. CDR3 DNA sequence: TGCGCCAGCAGCTTGGGCCCGAGCTCCTACGAGCAGTACTTC. Translated: CASSLGPSSYEQYF.

The V gene is TRBV5-4, the J gene TRBJ1-6; D perhaps matches TRBD1 (5 bases). Deletions cut 0 bases from V and 10 bases from J, with 11 bases between. Germline CDR1 reads SGHNT; CDR2 reads YYREEE (reference sequence). There are 14 residues in the CDR3. The CDR3 is CASSLGGEVSPLHF. CDR3 bases: TGTGCCAGCAGCTTGGGGGGCGAAGTGTCACCCCTCCACTTT.

V and J are TRBV5-1 and TRBJ2-3; D might be TRBD1 (5 bases). This CDR3 has 13 amino acids. The germline V gene has CDR1 SGHRS and CDR2 YFSETQ. Trimming removed 0 bases from V and 6 bases from J, with 8 bases in between. The CDR3 loop is CASSLEPGDTQYF. CDR3 bases: TGCGCCAGCAGCTTGGAACCAGGGGATACGCAGTATTTT.

This clone was seen only once. The CDR3 DNA sequence: TGTGCCAGCAGCTTACCTAGCGTCTACAATGAGCAGTTCTTC. The encoded protein is CASSLPSVYNEQFF. The chain carries TRBV7-3 and TRBJ2-1, with D perhaps matching TRBD2 (6 bases). The CDR3 contains 14 residues. CDR1 and CDR2 (germline): SGHTA, FQGTGA. V shed 2 bases and J shed 3 bases, with 8 bases lying between them. Combining the CDR3 with reference TRBV7-3 and TRBJ2-1 gives the whole variable domain GAGVSQTPSNKVTEKGKYVELRCDPISGHTALYWYRQSLGQGPEFLIYFQGTGAADDSGLPNDRFFAVRPEGSVSTLKIQRTERGDSAVYLCASSLPSVYNEQFFGPGTRLTVL.

This chain connects TRBV11-2 to TRBJ1-4, with 9 bases fitting TRBD1. CDR3 length: 17 amino acids. Germline CDR1 SGHAT, CDR2 FQNNGV. V lost 1 base, J lost 0 bases, and 3 bases stayed unmatched. CDR3 in amino acids: CASSLVWTGATNEKLFF. The CDR3 DNA follows: TGTGCCAGCAGCTTAGTATGGACAGGGGCAACTAATGAAAAACTGTTTTTT.

The V call is TRBV9, the J call TRBJ2-7, with D possibly matching TRBD2 (6 bases). This CDR3 contains 14 residues. The V end lost 4 bases, the J end lost 5 bases, and 16 bases lay between the germline ends. Looked up from germline, CDR1 is SGDLS and CDR2 is YYNGEE. The CDR3 loop is CASSPGGVSHEQYF. The CDR3 DNA sequence: TGTGCCAGCAGCCCAGGCGGGGTTTCCCACGAGCAGTACTTC.